This T cell receptor (beta chain) was retrieved from a study of T cell responses to AZD1222 COVID-19 vaccine. Whole-study results and caveats: There were vaccine-associated CD4 TCRs across spike, dominant at 160-218 and 743-854.

As for this clone: Antigen specificity is unknown.

Assay: immunoSEQ multiplex PCR; the TCRdb copy retains only in-frame clones and omits some. The repertoire holds over 140,000 clones, with around nine tenths as singletons. The germline V gene has CDR1 SGHNT and CDR2 YENEEA. The CDR3 length is 18 residues. Trimming took 3 bases from V and 0 from J; bases not matched to a gene: 11. Material: peripheral blood, obtained on day 0 of AZD1222 vaccination. This receptor was identified in an adult in good health. This rearrangement joins TRBV11-3 to TRBJ2-7; 10 positions match TRBD2. The CDR3 bases are TGTGCCAGCAGCTTGATCCTAGCGGGGGTGAAGAGCTCCTACGAGCAGTACTTC. Translating it yields CASSLILAGVKSSYEQYF.